These 5 T cell receptor beta chains originate from one sample sequenced in a study of neurological immune-mediated disorders. TCRdb reprocessed the 5' RACE reads via MiXCR and lists one record per CDR3 protein. This sample has 36,000 or so distinct CDR3 sequences, with approximately 10% found just once. Material: PBMCs. All receptors come from a woman in her twenties or thirties with HTLV-1-associated myelopathy (HAM/TSP).

This clonotype was seen at least ten times. The genes are TRBV12-3 or TRBV12-4 and TRBJ2-2; no definite D call. V lost 5 bases, J lost 4 bases, and 14 bases lay in between. This CDR3 comprises 15 residues. The CDR3 bases are TGTGCCAGCAGTCTGAAACTCGGAGTCACCGGGGAGCTGTTTTTT. Translating it yields CASSLKLGVTGELFF.

In its sample, this clonotype is medium-sized (0.01 to 0.1%). This chain uses TRBV6-4 with TRBJ1-6, with D perhaps TRBD1 (5 bases). Deletions cut 0 bases from V and 7 bases from J, with 10 bases between. The CDR3 covers 15 residues. Germline values: CDR1 MRHNA, CDR2 SNTAGT. CDR3 sequence reads: CASSDSGGANSPLHF. CDR3 DNA sequence: TGTGCCAGCAGTGACTCCGGGGGAGCGAATTCACCCCTCCACTTT.

This clonotype was observed at least ten times. V usage is TRBV20-1 and J usage is TRBJ1-5; D is unresolved. V lost 3 bases and J lost 0, with 12 bases in between. The CDR3 loop spans 15 amino acids. Germline V CDR1 and CDR2: DFQATT, SNEGSKA (reference sequence). The CDR3 DNA reads as TGCAGTGCTAGTCGACTGCATCATAGCAATCAGCCCCAGCATTTT. Protein: CSASRLHHSNQPQHF.

In this sample, this clonotype turned up many times. This chain joins TRBV11-3 and TRBJ2-1, with TRBD2 matching over 14 bases. The CDR3 contains 19 residues. J was trimmed by 1 base and V by 5 bases; bases with no gene match: 10. Germline CDR1 is SGHNT and CDR2 is YENEEA. Written as DNA, the CDR3 is TGTGCCAGCAGCCTTAGTAGTGGGACTAGCGGGGGTTCCTACAATGAGCAGTTCTTC. Translated, it gives CASSLSSGTSGGSYNEQFF. Using reference TRBV11-3 and TRBJ2-1 for the parts outside the CDR3, the full variable domain is EAGVVQSPRYKIIEKKQPVAFWCNPISGHNTLYWYLQNLGQGPELLIRYENEEAVDDSQLPKDRFSAERLKGVDSTLKIQPAELGDSAVYLCASSLSSGTSGGSYNEQFFGPGTRLTVL.

There are many counts of this clonotype. V is TRBV7-8 and J is TRBJ2-1; TRBD1 matches 8 bases. Germline V gene sequence: CDR1 SGHVS, CDR2 FQNEAQ. This CDR3 has 15 amino acids. V trimming: 6 bases; J trimming: 3 bases; junction bases outside the gene matches: 7. The CDR3 region is CASRTGTGGYNEQFF. The DNA of the CDR3 is TGTGCCAGCAGAACGGGAACAGGGGGCTACAATGAGCAGTTCTTC.